The sequence of this T cell receptor beta chain was determined in a study of blood T cell repertoires in COVID-19. Study background: The United States, Italy and Spain supplied acute and convalescent COVID-19 samples. PBMCs, B-cell-depleted T cells, or T cells were the source of the cDNA or gDNA that made up the material.

Study processing details: Counts of nucleated cells, estimated from reference gene primer amplification, were obtained. Data came from immunoSEQ multiplex PCR; TCRdb stores just in-frame clones and leaves some out. V and J calls and clone size follow that table, whereas D and trimming were derived from the DNA. The repertoire holds tens of thousands of clones, about 70% seen once, with 15% to 20% in the top ten. Trimming took 6 bases from V and 3 from J; bases not matched to a gene: 6. This CDR3 region has 15 residues. Germline assignment: CDR1 WSHSY and CDR2 SAAADI. The rearrangement uses TRBV10-2 and TRBJ2-5, with TRBD2 identical over 11 bases. The receptor's source is a woman aged 80 or over with active or convalescent COVID-19. The specimen was peripheral blood. CDR3 sequence (DNA): TGCGCCAGCAGGCCGGGACTAGCGGATAAAGAGACCCAGTACTTC. Amino acid sequence: CASRPGLADKETQYF.